Detailed here is one TCR beta chain. The antigen remains undetermined. The entry originates in a study of lymphopenia after photon versus proton radiotherapy. Broader study findings: After lymphocyte nadir, photon-treated repertoires showed oligoclonal expansion, especially CD8+ Temra. Better survival with proton therapy was suggested as possible, not demonstrated.

Profiling relied on immunoSEQ multiplex PCR, and the TCRdb table lists in-frame clones only, not all of them. The data hold about 68,000 clones, with roughly 93% observed a single time. The germline gives CDR1 SGHTA, CDR2 FQGNSA. Germline trimming cut 3 bases from V and 0 bases from J; bases unmatched to any gene: 6. The CDR3 consists of 17 residues. The rearrangement uses TRBV7-2 and TRBJ2-4; TRBD2 aligns across 9 bases. This clonotype was obtained from a woman aged 70-85 years with pancreatic cancer. The specimen was peripheral blood, collected from a patient treated with photon-based radiotherapy. CDR3 sequence reads: CASSLRTSVLAKNIQYF. The CDR3 DNA follows: TGTGCCAGCAGCTTGCGGACTAGCGTTTTAGCCAAAAACATTCAGTACTTC.